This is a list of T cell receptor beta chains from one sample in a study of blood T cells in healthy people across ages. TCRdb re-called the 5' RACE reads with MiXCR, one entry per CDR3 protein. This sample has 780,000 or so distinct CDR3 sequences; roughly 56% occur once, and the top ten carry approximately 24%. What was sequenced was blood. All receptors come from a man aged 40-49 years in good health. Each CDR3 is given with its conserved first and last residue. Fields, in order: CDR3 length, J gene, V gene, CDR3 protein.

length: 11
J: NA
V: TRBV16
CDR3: CASSADFEQYF

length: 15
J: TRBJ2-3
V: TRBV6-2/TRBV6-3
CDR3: CASRDSPIFTDTQYF

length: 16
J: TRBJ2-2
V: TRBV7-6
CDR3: CASSLSGGRSTGELFF

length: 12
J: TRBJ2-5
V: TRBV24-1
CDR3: CATRGARETQYF

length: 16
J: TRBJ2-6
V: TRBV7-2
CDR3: CASSSGVGSGANVLTF

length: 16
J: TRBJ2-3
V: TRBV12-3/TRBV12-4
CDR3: CASTQPRREGSDTRYF

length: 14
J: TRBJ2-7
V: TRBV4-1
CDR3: CASSQGVAEYEQYF

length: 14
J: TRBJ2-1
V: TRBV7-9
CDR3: CASRTTPLNNEQFF

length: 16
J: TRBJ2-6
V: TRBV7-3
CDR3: CASSLNSGSGANVLTF

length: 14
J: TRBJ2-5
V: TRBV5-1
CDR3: CASSWGQGPETQYF

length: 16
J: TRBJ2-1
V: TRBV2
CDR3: CASSEDVTSGHNEQFF

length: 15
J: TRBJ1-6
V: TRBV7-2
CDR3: CASSLVGYGNSPLHF

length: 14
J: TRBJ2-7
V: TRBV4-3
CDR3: CASSHIAGESEQYF

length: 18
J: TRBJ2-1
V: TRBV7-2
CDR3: CASSLNSYSASSYNEQFF

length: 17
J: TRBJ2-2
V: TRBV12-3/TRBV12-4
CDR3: CASSLVGGGESTGELFF

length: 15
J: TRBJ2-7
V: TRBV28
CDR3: CASSRTWDRTYEQYF

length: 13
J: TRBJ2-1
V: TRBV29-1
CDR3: CSVSSGGDNEQFF

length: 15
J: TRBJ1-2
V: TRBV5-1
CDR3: CASSLVPGEDYGYTF

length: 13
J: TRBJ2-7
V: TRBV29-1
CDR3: CSVQEQGAYEQYF

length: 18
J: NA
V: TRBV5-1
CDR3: CASSPNGLAGGISYEQYF

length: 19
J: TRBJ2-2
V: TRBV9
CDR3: CASSVKTSGELTRTGELFF

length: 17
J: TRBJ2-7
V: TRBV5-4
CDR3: CASSLGFSRSAGNEQYF

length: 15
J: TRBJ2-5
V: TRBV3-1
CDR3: CASSHQTSIQETQYF

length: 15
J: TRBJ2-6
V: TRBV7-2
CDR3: CASSLGVAGANVLTF

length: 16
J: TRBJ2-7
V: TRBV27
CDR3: CASSFRGNGLVSEQYF

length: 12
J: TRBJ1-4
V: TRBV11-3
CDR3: CASSRPAEKLFF

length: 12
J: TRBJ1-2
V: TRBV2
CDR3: CASMRQGYGYTF

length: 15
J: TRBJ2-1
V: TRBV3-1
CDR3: CASSNLGQGINEQFF

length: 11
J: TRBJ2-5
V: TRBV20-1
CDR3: CSAWKLNEQYF

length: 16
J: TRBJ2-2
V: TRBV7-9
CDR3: CAGSSGTGTNTGELFF

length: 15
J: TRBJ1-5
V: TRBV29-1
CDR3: CSVTPGTGYNQPQHF

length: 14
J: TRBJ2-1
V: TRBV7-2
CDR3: CASSLIGGEVEQFF

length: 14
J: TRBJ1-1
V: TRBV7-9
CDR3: CASSRLTGGTEAFF

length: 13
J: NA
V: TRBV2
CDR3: CASSDTGVDEQYF

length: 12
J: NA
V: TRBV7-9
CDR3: CASSPTYDEQYF

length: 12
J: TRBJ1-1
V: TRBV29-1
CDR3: CSVTPSDTEAFF

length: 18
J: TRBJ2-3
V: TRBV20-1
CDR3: CSASSFGTSGGGTDTQYF

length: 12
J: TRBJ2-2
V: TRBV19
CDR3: CASSHRPGELFF

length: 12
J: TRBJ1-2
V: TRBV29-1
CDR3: CSVDKQGYGYTF

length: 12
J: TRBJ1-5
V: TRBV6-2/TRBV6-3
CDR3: CASRRNNQPQHF

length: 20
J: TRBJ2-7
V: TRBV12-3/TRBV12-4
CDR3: CASSPLRHGVQGRNFYEQYF

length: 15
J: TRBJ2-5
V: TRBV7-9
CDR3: CASSPSSVVIETQYF

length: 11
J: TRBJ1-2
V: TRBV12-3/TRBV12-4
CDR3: CASSLDRPYTF

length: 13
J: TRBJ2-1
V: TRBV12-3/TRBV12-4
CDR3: CTSGGDIYNEQFF

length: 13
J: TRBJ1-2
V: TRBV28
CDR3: CASSLYGMAGYTF

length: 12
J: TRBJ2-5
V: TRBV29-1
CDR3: CSVGQEKETQYF

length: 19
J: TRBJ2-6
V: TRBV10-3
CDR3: CAISEDRDRSLSGANVLTF

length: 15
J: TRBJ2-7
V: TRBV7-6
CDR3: CASSPGQGPTYEQYF

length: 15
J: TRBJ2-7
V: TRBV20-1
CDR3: CSATLGGSLYNEQYF

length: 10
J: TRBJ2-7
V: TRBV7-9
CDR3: CAYVMGEQYF

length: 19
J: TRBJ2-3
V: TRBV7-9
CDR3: CASSLRPRAPGLSGDTQYF

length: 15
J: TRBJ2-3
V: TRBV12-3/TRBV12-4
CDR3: CASSWSSGTTDTQYF

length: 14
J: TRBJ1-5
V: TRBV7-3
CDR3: CASSPLAEVKPQHF

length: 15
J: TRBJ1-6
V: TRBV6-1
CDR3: CASSAPGRMNSPPHF

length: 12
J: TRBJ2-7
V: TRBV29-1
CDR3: CSIRDGAYEQYF

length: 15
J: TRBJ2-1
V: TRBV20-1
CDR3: CSARIQGFSYNEQFF

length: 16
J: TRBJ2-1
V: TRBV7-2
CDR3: CASSLAGTTPTNEQFF

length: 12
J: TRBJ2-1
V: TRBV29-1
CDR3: CSVEVSSNEQFF